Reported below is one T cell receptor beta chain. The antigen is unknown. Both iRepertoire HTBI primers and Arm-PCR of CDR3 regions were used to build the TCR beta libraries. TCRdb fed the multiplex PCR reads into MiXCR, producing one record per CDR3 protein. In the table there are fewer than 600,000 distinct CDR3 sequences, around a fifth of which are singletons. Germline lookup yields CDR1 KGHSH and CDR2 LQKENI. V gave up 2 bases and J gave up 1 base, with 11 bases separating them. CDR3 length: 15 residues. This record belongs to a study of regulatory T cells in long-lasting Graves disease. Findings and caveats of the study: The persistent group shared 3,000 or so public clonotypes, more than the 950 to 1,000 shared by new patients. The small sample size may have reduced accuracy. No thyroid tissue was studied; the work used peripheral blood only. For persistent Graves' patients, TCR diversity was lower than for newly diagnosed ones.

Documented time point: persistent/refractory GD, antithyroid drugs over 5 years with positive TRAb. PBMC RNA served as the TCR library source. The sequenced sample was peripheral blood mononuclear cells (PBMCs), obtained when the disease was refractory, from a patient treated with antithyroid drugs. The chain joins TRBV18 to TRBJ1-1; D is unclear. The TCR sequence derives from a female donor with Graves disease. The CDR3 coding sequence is TGTGCCAGCTCACCAGGACGAGGATCGAACACTGAAGCTTTCTTT. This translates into CASSPGRGSNTEAFF.